The 8 T cell receptor beta chains listed next were all sequenced from one sample in a study of blood T cell repertoires in COVID-19. Libraries were prepared by immunoSEQ multiplex PCR; TCRdb keeps only in-frame clonotypes and omits some of them. The data contain tens of thousands of clones, 85% to 95% of them singletons. The source material was peripheral blood. The receptors were sampled from a human donor with active COVID-19. The donor label of this sample is uncertain.

This sequence joins TRBV20-1 and TRBJ1-2, with 8 bases identical to TRBD1. V gave up 3 bases and J gave up 1 base; unmatched junction bases: 10. The CDR3 runs 16 residues. CDR1 and CDR2 from the germline V gene are DFQATT and SNEGSKA (reference sequence). The CDR3 coding sequence is TGCAGTGCTAGTAGGGGTTGGGGACAGGTTAACTATGGCTACACCTTC. Translating it yields CSASRGWGQVNYGYTF.

The chain joins TRBV7-2 to TRBJ1-1; 7 bases align to TRBD1. Looked up from germline, CDR1 is SGHTA and CDR2 is FQGNSA. The V segment lost 1 base and the J segment 5 bases; nucleotides outside the gene matches: 4. This CDR3 region has 14 residues. Here the CDR3 DNA reads TGTGCCAGCAGCTTAGAGACAGGGCATACTGAAGCTTTCTTT. Protein: CASSLETGHTEAFF.

This rearrangement joins TRBV21-1 to TRBJ2-3; the D call in the table, TRBD2, was not verified against the DNA. TRBV21-1 is described as a pseudogene. CDR3 length: 13 amino acids. This chain's CDR3 is CASSIGGTDTQYF. CDR3 nucleotides: TGTGCCAGCAGCATCGGGGGCACAGATACGCAGTATTTT.

The V gene is TRBV6-2 or TRBV6-3, the J gene TRBJ1-1, with TRBD1 as a possible D gene (6 bases). The CDR3 loop spans 13 amino acids. The germline CDR1 and CDR2 sequences are MNHEY and SVGEGT. Trimming removed 5 bases from V and 4 bases from J, with 11 bases in between. The CDR3 protein is CASSAGETTEAFF. For the CDR3, the DNA is TGTGCCAGCAGTGCAGGGGAGACCACTGAAGCTTTCTTT.

The chain employs TRBV28 and TRBJ2-5, with D possibly being TRBD1 (5 bases). This CDR3 comprises 13 residues. The germline gives CDR1 MDHEN, CDR2 SYDVKM. The V end lost 5 bases, the J end lost 6 bases, and 13 bases lay between the germline ends. CDR3: CASSPDREQTQYF. Written as DNA, the CDR3 is TGTGCCAGCAGTCCTGACAGAGAACAGACCCAGTACTTC.

This chain connects TRBV5-6 to TRBJ1-1; D perhaps matches TRBD1 (5 bases). Trimming stripped 4 bases from V and 1 base from J, with 11 bases between. The germline V gene encodes CDR1 SGHDT and CDR2 YYEEEE. CDR3 length: 14 amino acids. The CDR3 DNA is TGTGCCAGCAGCCTTTCACAGGCGAACACTGAAGCTTTCTTT. It yields the protein CASSLSQANTEAFF. The entire variable domain, with the rest obtained from reference TRBV5-6 and TRBJ1-1, is as follows: DAGVTQSPTHLIKTRGQQVTLRCSPKSGHDTVSWYQQALGQGPQFIFQYYEEEERQRGNFPDRFSGHQFPNYSSELNVNALLLGDSALYLCASSLSQANTEAFFGQGTRLTVV.

The chain has TRBV4-1 and TRBJ2-5; no clear D. Per germline, CDR1 MGHRA and CDR2 YSYEKL. The V end lost 4 bases, the J end lost 5 bases, and 17 bases lay between the germline ends. The CDR3 has 15 amino acids. The CDR3 nucleotides are TGCGCCAGCAGCCTGCGTGCGGCGGAGAGGGAGACCCAGTACTTC. It is translated as CASSLRAAERETQYF.

V usage is TRBV12-2 and J usage is TRBJ1-2; the D call in the table, TRBD1, was not verified against the DNA. TRBV12-2 has pseudogene status. The CDR3 is made up of 16 amino acids. The CDR3 here is CASRLLPQGEVVGYTF. The CDR3 DNA reads as TGTGCAAGTCGCTTACTACCACAGGGGGAGGTCGTTGGCTACACCTTC.